The source of this TCR beta chain is a study of T cells in Graves' hyperthyroidism and ophthalmopathy. Losses at the gene ends were 5 bases for V and 2 bases for J; bases not matched to a gene: 12. Germline V gene data show CDR1 as LGHNA and CDR2 as YNFKEQ. The CDR3 is 17 residues long. Amplified TCR beta CDR3 regions derived from RNA transcripts. TCR CDR3 regions were first amplified by RT-PCR with HTBI primers. A single record per CDR3 protein comes from TCRdb applying MiXCR to the multiplex PCR reads. This sample has 300,000 to 400,000 distinct CDR3 sequences; approximately 22% occur once, and the top ten carry 50% to 65%.

The clonotype comes from a woman in her forties or fifties with Graves' hyperthyroidism. The chain joins TRBV4-2 to TRBJ2-3; 8 bases align to TRBD2. Material: blood. CDR3 nucleotides: TGTGCCAGCAGCGCGGGGGAACTAGCGGAACTCACAGATACGCAGTATTTT. This codes for CASSAGELAELTDTQYF.